This T cell receptor (beta chain) was profiled in a study of shared clonotypes between healthy human individuals. Overall study context: Three CD4 naive, three CD4 memory, two CD8 naive and one CD8 memory plate were used per donor.

The length of the CDR3 is 14 residues. The assay was immunoSEQ multiplex PCR, and TCRdb's table has in-frame clones only and misses some. Among roughly 1,800,000 clones, approximately 94% were seen once, and the ten largest hold more than 0.9%. Study-wide results and caveats: Naive subsets typically showed greater estimated richness than memory subsets. Some clonotypes were shared by all four sorted-subset donors, while others were not shared. The non-shared ones had lower generation probabilities than the shared ones.

Regarding this clone: The antigen remains unidentified.

CD8 cells classed as naive were CD45RO-negative and positively selected for CCR7, excluding terminally differentiated effector memory CD45RA+ cells. This sequence originates from a man younger than 30 in good health. Sequencing was performed on naive CD8+ T cells sorted from blood. The chain joins TRBV21-1 to TRBJ1-2; the D segment call TRBD1 is taken from the table without a DNA check. TRBV21-1 is assigned pseudogene status. The CDR3 sequence: CASVIEGANYGYTF. The CDR3 DNA follows: TGTGCCAGCGTAATTGAGGGGGCGAACTATGGCTACACCTTC.